The clone carrying this T cell receptor (beta chain) was seen repeatedly, ten times or more. The antigen is unknown. The sample comes from a study of T-cell reconstitution after alpha-beta-depleted transplantation in children. During its preparation, the TCRbeta library received unique molecular identifiers. TCRdb re-derived calls from the PCR reads in MiXCR, one entry per CDR3 protein. The sample records about 170,000 distinct CDR3 sequences, roughly 10% being singletons. The CDR3 extends over 13 amino acids. Trimming took 4 bases from V and 7 from J, leaving 11 bases between them. In germline, CDR1 is SEHNR, CDR2 FQNEAQ (reference sequence). Study findings and constraints: Day-60 TCRbeta diversity that was high in some patients was derived from surviving recipient T cells and thymic progenitors. Several hundred expanded graft clones reportedly were the source of alpha-beta T cells about two months after transplant. Hyperexpanded clones declined; after one year, newly produced T cells mostly supplied diversity.

The receptor was isolated from a boy aged 2 to 10 with acute myeloid leukemia, due to receive a stem cell transplant. Here the sequenced sample was PBMCs, taken before TCRalphabeta/CD19-depleted stem cell transplant. The chain links TRBV7-9 to TRBJ2-1, with D perhaps assigned TRBD1 or TRBD2 (5 bases each). The CDR3 region is CASSWPGGNEQFF. The DNA of the CDR3 is TGTGCCAGCAGCTGGCCTGGGGGTAATGAGCAGTTCTTC.